This is a list of T cell receptor beta chains from one sample in a study of CXCR3-negative and CXCR3-positive naive CD8 T cells. TCRdb reanalyzed the 5' RACE reads, giving one entry per CDR3 protein sequence and no DNA. Reported are under 150,000 distinct CDR3 sequences; the ten largest clones contain about 0.3%. Sequenced: naive CXCR3+ CD8+ T cells from blood. The receptors shown here come from a human donor in good health. Some clones in this sample may be carry-over from other donors' samples. The CDR3 runs from the conserved cysteine through the conserved F or W.

v_gene	j_gene	CDR3aa
TRBV12-3/TRBV12-4	TRBJ2-2	CASSFFGTGQTGELFF
TRBV29-1	TRBJ1-1	CSVDSPGQGAFF
TRBV9	TRBJ2-1	CASSLSGTGYNEQFF
TRBV5-5	TRBJ2-7	CASSFTRTYEQYF
TRBV29-1	TRBJ1-2	CSAPQGNGYTF
TRBV5-6	TRBJ2-7	CASSHGLAGSWEQYF
TRBV11-3	TRBJ1-1	CASSFIGGGEAFF
TRBV3-1	TRBJ2-1	CATTKPGQGPEQFF
TRBV29-1	TRBJ2-5	CSVETGRGIQETQYF
TRBV3-1	TRBJ2-2	CASSLFWDRDYFANTGELFF
TRBV25-1	TRBJ2-1	CASSGAREGDYNEQFF
TRBV29-1	TRBJ2-1	CSVEEGSNEQFF
TRBV9	TRBJ2-1	CASSAGGRGGEQFF
TRBV3-1	TRBJ1-1	CASSHASGGNAEAFF
TRBV10-1	TRBJ2-7	CASSLAVRELGEQYF
TRBV4-2	TRBJ2-7	CASAEGTNSYEQYF
TRBV5-1	TRBJ2-1	CASSGGNEQFF
TRBV7-9	TRBJ2-7	CASSWGQNGGNEQYF
TRBV27	TRBJ2-3	CASSANTDTQYF
TRBV13	TRBJ1-3	CASSLGEGYYSGNTIYF
TRBV6-2/TRBV6-3	TRBJ2-5	CASSYFGRTQETQYF
TRBV7-9	TRBJ2-1	CASSLTGAINEQFF
TRBV19	TRBJ2-7	CASSSGISYEQYF
TRBV5-1	TRBJ1-1	CASRSVLNTEAFF